The sequence of this T cell receptor (beta chain) was determined in a study of OX40 agonist ivuxolimab in advanced cancers. The CDR3 spans 15 residues. V was pared by 0 bases and J by 5 bases, with 14 bases between. The germline V gene has CDR1 SGHDN and CDR2 FVKESK. The data were produced by immunoSEQ multiplex PCR, yet TCRdb's version contains in-frame clones alone and is incomplete. The sample contains approximately 70,000 clones, 80% to 95% of which appear only once. This clone was seen only a few times. J is TRBJ2-7 and V is TRBV14, with D possibly TRBD2 on 6 matching bases. Sequences were derived from CD4+ or CD8+ T cells sorted from blood, sampled in a trial of the OX40 agonist ivuxolimab. This sequence originates from an adult with an advanced solid tumor such as melanoma, head and neck, liver or kidney cancer. This chain's CDR3 is CASSQESGRWNEQYF. The CDR3 DNA follows: TGTGCCAGCAGCCAAGAGTCAGGGAGGTGGAACGAGCAGTACTTC. The full variable domain, its missing parts supplied by reference TRBV14 and TRBJ2-7, is EAGVTQFPSHSVIEKGQTVTLRCDPISGHDNLYWYRRVMGKEIKFLLHFVKESKQDESGMPNNRFLAERTGGTYSTLKVQPAELEDSGVYFCASSQESGRWNEQYFGPGTRLTVT.